What follows is one TCR beta chain and its context. Cohort 3 donors counted as recovered after two negative PCRs, clearance, or resolved symptoms. The sample originates from a study of blood T cell repertoires in COVID-19. The CDR3 extends over 15 amino acids. Germline CDR1 reads SGHTS; CDR2 reads YDEGEE. V lost 4 bases to trimming and J lost 6 bases, with 17 bases between them. Authors' processing steps: Estimates of nucleated cell counts were drawn from the amplification of reference gene primers. The method was immunoSEQ multiplex PCR; TCRdb's version includes in-frame clones alone and lacks a portion of them. V and J calls plus clone size are reproduced from that table; the DNA served to infer D and trimming. Counted here are about 250,000 clones, more than 75% occurring once; the ten biggest clones make up more than 1.5%.

The chain recombines TRBV5-8 with TRBJ1-5; possible D gene TRBD1, 6 bases. The sample was PBMCs or T cells enriched from blood (not recorded which). This clonotype was obtained from a man in his forties who had recovered from COVID-19. This chain's CDR3 is CASSASTGWGQPQHF. CDR3 in DNA: TGTGCCAGCAGCGCTTCGACAGGCTGGGGTCAGCCCCAGCATTTT.